This T cell receptor (beta chain) was captured in a study of cytomegalovirus exposure and HLA in healthy donors. Points from the study as a whole: It was about 150 TCR beta chains that were listed as cytomegalovirus-associated. Immune exposure information available was restricted to CMV serostatus.

With 60 Vbeta and 13 Jbeta primers, the PCR was carried out. Produced via immunoSEQ multiplex PCR; TCRdb's table is partial and in-frame only. Of about 170,000 clones listed, approximately 78% are singletons. Each donor's status was that of a healthy bone marrow donor. When sampled, the donors appeared nominally healthy, though they likely had unrecorded immune exposures. V shed 1 base, J shed 4 bases, and the junction held 0 bases outside the gene matches. The CDR3 sequence is 15 residues long. Germline V lookup: CDR1 LGHNA, CDR2 YNFKEQ. In regard to this clone: Its target is not known.

Specimen: PBMCs. The sequence was collected from a girl aged 2 to 10 in good health and CMV-seropositive. V is TRBV4-2 and J is TRBJ2-2; 10 positions match TRBD1. CDR3 bases: TGTGCCAGCAGCCAAGGACAGGGGGCCACCGGGGAGCTGTTTTTT. It is translated as CASSQGQGATGELFF.